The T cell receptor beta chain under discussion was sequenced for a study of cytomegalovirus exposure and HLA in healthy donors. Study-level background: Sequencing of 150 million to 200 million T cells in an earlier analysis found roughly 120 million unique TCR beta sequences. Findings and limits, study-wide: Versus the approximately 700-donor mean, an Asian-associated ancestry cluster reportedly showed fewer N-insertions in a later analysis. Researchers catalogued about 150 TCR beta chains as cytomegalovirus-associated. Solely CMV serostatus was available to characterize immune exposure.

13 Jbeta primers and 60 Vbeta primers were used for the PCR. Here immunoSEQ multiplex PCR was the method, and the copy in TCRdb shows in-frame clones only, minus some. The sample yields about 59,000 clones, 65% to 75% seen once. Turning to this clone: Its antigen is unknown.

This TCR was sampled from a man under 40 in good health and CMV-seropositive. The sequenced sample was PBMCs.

CDR3 nucleotide sequence: TGTGCCAGCAGCCCAAACCCAGGGTACGAGCAGTACTTC. Translation gives CASSPNPGYEQYF. The chain is built from TRBV7-3 and TRBJ2-7, with a tentative D call TRBD1 (5 bases). The CDR3 consists of 13 residues. The germline V gene has CDR1 SGHTA and CDR2 FQGTGA. V was shortened by 5 bases and J by 4 bases, with 12 bases between the two germline ends.